This T cell receptor (beta chain) was recovered during a study of T cells in tuberculosis. No alpha-beta pairing information exists for these sequences. The repertoire was sequenced with immunoSEQ multiplex PCR; TCRdb's copy has only in-frame clones and lacks some. The table lists more than 70,000 clones, approximately 91% of them singletons. Study findings and constraints: Some low-affinity tetramer-binding T cells may be absent from this sample.

Thawed, overnight-rested PBMC were stained with GMM-loaded CD1B tetramer, viability dye and anti-CD3, then sorted. The lipid loaded on the CD1B tetramers was C32 glucose monomycolate from Rhodococcus equi. CD14-expressing monocytes were removed from PBMC before cryopreservation and sorting. About 94,000 tetramer-negative cells were sorted from each donor. Sequenced sample: CD1b-GMM tetramer-negative cells sorted from PBMCs. This clonotype was obtained from an adult woman with latent tuberculosis.

CDR3 protein: CASSDRDSYPPLHF. CDR3 nucleotide sequence: TGTGCCAGCAGCGACCGGGACAGTTACCCCCCCCTCCACTTT. This chain connects TRBV27 to TRBJ1-6; 7 bases map to TRBD1. From germline, CDR1 is MNHEY and CDR2 SMNVEV (reference sequence). Trimming took 6 bases from V and 13 from J; bases not matched to a gene: 12. This CDR3 has 14 residues.